The entry below describes one T cell receptor (beta chain). No cognate antigen has been identified for it. No base quality values were provided; no much bigger clone lies one nucleotide off. The germline V gene encodes CDR1 MNHNS and CDR2 SASEGT. V ends up 8 bases short and J 0 bases short, with an unmatched junction base count of 8. From the cysteine through the phenylalanine, the CDR3 covers 15 amino acids. Only the CDR3 portion is preserved as DNA: 45 bases, with reading frame beginning at the first base. This record comes from a study of blood T cell repertoires in COVID-19 (dated by TCRdb to the early 2020s). For context, the study as a whole: Samples from collaborators originated in the United States, Italy and Spain and spanned both the acute and convalescent phases of COVID-19. The prospective study material was composed of cDNA or gDNA derived from T cells, B-cell-depleted T cells, or PBMCs. Deeply sampled blood TCRbeta repertoires from subjects exposed to, actively infected with, or recovered from COVID-19 were included in the dataset. The repertoires were made available in a free public database intended to serve as a resource for research on the immune response to SARS-CoV-2. Samples came from the ongoing ImmuneRACE study (first 160 participants) plus 1,254 subjects from 6 global collaborators. A de-identified subject ID, COVID-19 status, age in years and sex were almost always included in the sample metadata. Where available, HLA class I and class II types were obtained from metadata supplied by the sample provider rather than from assay-based typing.

TCRbeta CDR3 regions were amplified from genomic DNA using the immunoSEQ Assay, a bias-controlled multiplex PCR. On the authors' methods: The number of nucleated cells in each sample was estimated from the amplification of reference gene primers within the assay. To quantify the absolute abundance of each unique TCRbeta CDR3 rearrangement, sequence reads were collapsed and filtered. For each sample, productive Simpson clonality was calculated as the square root of Simpson's diversity index over productive rearrangements. TCRdb retrieved this table from immuneACCESS and kept in-frame rearrangements only. Not all clones are present; in checked studies, unresolved V genes account for under half, and no reason is known for the remainder. V, J and clone size were drawn from that table, and D and trimming were deduced from the DNA. Across this sample there are roughly 170,000 clones, with approximately 85% seen only once. The ten largest account for 1.2% of the sample.

Summary of the overall study and its limitations: How much clinical and demographic metadata was included differed by source and by participant, and the metadata was provided uncurated.

Another Seattle source contributed samples from volunteer blood donors who had recovered from COVID-19. Whole blood was collected in K2EDTA tubes by collaborating institutions according to the institutions' own protocols. For TCRbeta analysis, collaborators shipped samples in one of three forms: frozen whole blood, isolated PBMCs, or DNA extracted from either of those sample types. The sequence was obtained from a man in his sixties who had recovered from COVID-19. The source material was peripheral blood. This chain joins TRBV6-1 to TRBJ1-1, and 8 junction bases match TRBD1. DNA sequence: TGTGCCAGCTTGTCTAGGGACAGGATGAACACTGAAGCTTTCTTT. It translates as CASLSRDRMNTEAFF.